The 22 T cell receptor beta chains below were found in one sample sequenced in a study of blood T cells in healthy people across ages. Alongside a J-beta primer mix, a sample-barcoded 5' primer served in a second PCR lasting roughly 6 to 12 cycles. TCRdb independently ran MiXCR on the 5' RACE reads; one entry per CDR3 protein. Of over a million distinct CDR3 sequences in the sample, almost 60% were seen once. The sample comprised blood. The receptors were sampled from a man younger than 35 in good health.

This clonotype has more than one count but fewer than ten. The chain couples TRBV28 to TRBJ1-4; the D gene is possibly TRBD1 (5 bases). The CDR3 contains 16 residues. With 5 bases removed from V and 0 bases from J, the gap between germline ends came to 13 bases. The germline V gene encodes CDR1 MDHEN and CDR2 SYDVKM. CDR3 sequence reads: CASSPSWGATNEKLFF. The CDR3 DNA is TGTGCCAGCAGTCCCTCTTGGGGGGCAACTAATGAAAAACTGTTTTTT.

V is TRBV7-9 and J is TRBJ2-4; D ambiguous. Germline loops: CDR1 SEHNR, CDR2 FQNEAQ (reference sequence). V dropped 5 bases and J dropped 0 bases, with 8 bases sitting between them. This CDR3 comprises 14 residues. CDR3 residues: CASSRVEAKNIQYF. In DNA, the CDR3 is TGTGCCAGCAGCCGGGTCGAAGCCAAAAACATTCAGTACTTC.

The chain uses TRBV5-6 and TRBJ2-1; D unclear. V lost 5 bases and J lost 0, with 12 bases in between. The V gene's germline CDR1 is SGHDT and CDR2 YYEEEE. This CDR3 spans 15 amino acids. This CDR3 is CASRVGLISYNEQFF. The CDR3 region has the DNA TGTGCCAGCAGGGTGGGCCTAATCTCCTACAATGAGCAGTTCTTC. Complete variable domain (other parts from reference TRBV5-6 and TRBJ2-1): DAGVTQSPTHLIKTRGQQVTLRCSPKSGHDTVSWYQQALGQGPQFIFQYYEEEERQRGNFPDRFSGHQFPNYSSELNVNALLLGDSALYLCASRVGLISYNEQFFGPGTRLTVL.

The J gene is TRBJ2-5, the V gene TRBV4-1; 7 positions agree with TRBD2. J gave up 4 bases and V 0 bases, and 5 bases lay outside the gene matches. The CDR3 is 15 amino acids. Germline CDR1 and CDR2: MGHRA and YSYEKL. The CDR3 protein is CASSQDWGGGETQYF. Written as DNA, the CDR3 is TGCGCCAGCAGCCAAGATTGGGGGGGAGGAGAGACCCAGTACTTC.

This chain's CDR3 is CASSLGGRGQPQHF. DNA of the CDR3: TGTGCCAGCAGTTTGGGGGGGCGAGGTCAGCCCCAGCATTTT. This chain connects TRBV27 to TRBJ1-5; a possible D gene is TRBD1 (6 bases). CDR3 length: 14 residues. V lost 3 bases, J lost 6 bases, and 12 bases lay in between. CDR1 and CDR2 from the germline V gene are MNHEY and SMNVEV (reference sequence).

This sequence joins TRBV6-6 and TRBJ2-7; the match to TRBD2 covers 13 bases. From germline, CDR1 is MNHNY and CDR2 SVGAGI (reference sequence). V was clipped by 7 bases and J by 5 bases; unmatched bases: 5. The CDR3 runs to 14 residues. CDR3: CASTEGLAGHEQYF. CDR3 in DNA: TGTGCCAGCACCGAGGGACTAGCGGGACACGAGCAGTACTTC.

This clonotype has just a few counts. V and J are TRBV7-2 and TRBJ2-7; the match to TRBD1 covers 9 bases. After removal of 0 bases from V and 4 bases from J, the junction contained 7 bases not matched to a gene. The CDR3 runs 16 residues. CDR1 and CDR2 (germline): SGHTA, FQGNSA. The DNA of the CDR3 is TGTGCCAGCAGCTTAGCGCCTACAGGGGGCGCATACGAGCAGTACTTC. It encodes CASSLAPTGGAYEQYF.

A few counts support this clonotype. The chain links TRBV28 to TRBJ2-1; D may correspond to TRBD1 or TRBD2 (5 bases each). Trimming pared 4 bases from V and 1 base from J, leaving 20 bases between. CDR1 is MDHEN and CDR2 is SYDVKM in the germline V gene. This CDR3 contains 18 residues. CDR3 sequence reads: CASSSTLPGADSYNEQFF. CDR3 DNA: TGTGCCAGCAGTTCAACCCTACCCGGGGCCGATTCCTACAATGAGCAGTTCTTC.

Only a few counts were recorded for this clonotype. The chain recombines TRBV29-1 with TRBJ2-5, with a weak D call TRBD1 (6 bases). V was clipped by 4 bases and J by 1 base, with 10 bases between them. The CDR3 is 13 residues long. Per germline, CDR1 SQVTM and CDR2 ANQGSEA. The CDR3 nucleotides are TGCAGCGTTGTTAGGGACACCCAAGAGACCCAGTACTTC. Its translation: CSVVRDTQETQYF.

This chain uses TRBV7-2 with TRBJ1-2; no clear D gene. The CDR3 is 16 amino acids. The V and J ends lost 4 bases and 5 bases respectively, with 20 bases between them. The germline V gene has CDR1 SGHTA and CDR2 FQGNSA. CDR3 residues: CASSSLYSGDEYGYTF. The CDR3 DNA reads TGTGCCAGCAGCTCGCTTTACTCAGGTGACGAGTATGGCTACACCTTC.

This clonotype was detected a few times. The chain recombines TRBV10-3 with TRBJ2-1, with unresolved D. Trimming removed 6 bases from V and 5 bases from J, with 5 bases in between. Per the germline V gene, CDR1 is ENHRY and CDR2 is SYGVKD. CDR3 size: 11 residues. Written as DNA, the CDR3 is TGTGCCATCAGGGCCGACAATGAGCAGTTCTTC. It encodes CAIRADNEQFF.

The chain joins TRBV4-3 to TRBJ2-7; TRBD1 might be the D (6 bases). This CDR3 is built from 19 residues. Between the trimmed V and J ends, which lost 0 bases and 3 bases, there was a span of 24 bases. Germline V lookup: CDR1 LGHNA, CDR2 YSLEER. CDR3 sequence: CASSQEISRWGLEIYEQYF. The CDR3 DNA reads TGCGCCAGCAGCCAAGAAATCAGTCGGTGGGGGCTTGAAATCTACGAGCAGTACTTC.

This chain connects TRBV2 to TRBJ2-7; D unresolved. The germline V and J ends were trimmed by 5 bases and 6 bases, with 17 bases remaining between them. Germline V gene sequence: CDR1 SNHLY, CDR2 FYNNEI. This CDR3 has 14 amino acids. The CDR3 here is CASSPWLDSGEQYF. CDR3 bases: TGTGCCAGCAGTCCCTGGCTAGATTCGGGCGAGCAGTACTTC.

In this sample, this clonotype turned up a few times. The rearrangement joins TRBV29-1 to TRBJ1-1; no clear D. CDR1 and CDR2 from the germline V gene are SQVTM and ANQGSEA. The CDR3 is made up of 13 amino acids. V lost 6 bases to trimming and J lost 4 bases, with 15 bases between them. CDR3 coding DNA: TGCAGCGTCCTTGTAGGTGGGCCCACTGAAGCTTTCTTT. This gives the protein CSVLVGGPTEAFF. Based on the CDR3 plus reference TRBV29-1 and TRBJ1-1, the full variable domain is SAVISQKPSRDICQRGTSLTIQCQVDSQVTMMFWYRQQPGQSLTLIATANQGSEATYESGFVIDKFPISRPNLTFSTLTVSNMSPEDSSIYLCSVLVGGPTEAFFGQGTRLTVV.

This chain joins TRBV4-1 and TRBJ2-1, with TRBD2 matching 8 bases. Germline V gene lookup returns CDR1 MGHRA and CDR2 YSYEKL. The CDR3 length is 16 residues. The J segment lost 5 bases and the V segment lost 1 base, leaving 7 bases of the junction unmatched. The chain's CDR3 is CASSQGRTSGDNEQFF. CDR3 nucleotide sequence: TGCGCCAGCAGCCAAGGACGCACTAGCGGAGACAATGAGCAGTTCTTC.

V is TRBV25-1 and J is TRBJ1-2, with 8 positions matching TRBD1. The trim removed 6 bases at V and 4 bases at J, leaving 4 bases unmatched. Germline CDR1 reads MGHDK; CDR2 reads SYGVNS. The CDR3 is 13 residues long. The CDR3 sequence is CASRAGGPYGYTF. CDR3 coding DNA: TGTGCCAGCAGGGCAGGGGGCCCCTATGGCTACACCTTC.

The CDR3 sequence is CASSYARAGQGNEKLFF. For the CDR3, the DNA is TGTGCCAGCAGTTACGCCCGGGCCGGACAGGGTAATGAAAAACTGTTTTTT. The rearrangement uses TRBV6-6 and TRBJ1-4; 8 bases fit TRBD1. The germline CDR1 and CDR2 sequences are MNHNY and SVGAGI (reference sequence). Trimming cost V 2 bases and J 4 bases; bases outside gene matches: 9. This CDR3 has 17 residues.

J is TRBJ2-1 and V is TRBV6-5; 12 bases agree with TRBD2. The CDR3 loop spans 16 amino acids. Germline V gives CDR1 MNHEY, CDR2 SVGAGI. V shed 6 bases and J 9 bases; nucleotides not matched to a gene: 12. CDR3 sequence: CASRVSRTSGKAEQFF. CDR3 bases: TGTGCCAGCAGGGTCTCGAGGACTAGCGGGAAAGCTGAGCAGTTCTTC.

The genes are TRBV20-1 and TRBJ1-1; TRBD1 matches 9 bases. Germline CDR1 DFQATT, CDR2 SNEGSKA (reference sequence). This CDR3 region has 13 residues. The CDR3, as DNA: TGCAGCCGACAGGGGGGCCTCCTCACTGAAGCTTTCTTT. It encodes CSRQGGLLTEAFF.

The rearrangement joins TRBV7-2 to TRBJ2-3, with 7 bases matching TRBD2. J lost 2 bases, V lost 5 bases, and 4 bases had no gene match. The CDR3 loop spans 14 amino acids. Germline V gene sequence: CDR1 SGHTA, CDR2 FQGNSA. The CDR3 spells CASSRREDTDTQYF. DNA of the CDR3: TGTGCCAGCAGCCGACGGGAGGACACAGATACGCAGTATTTT.

The genes are TRBV29-1 and TRBJ2-1; D gene ambiguous. V was shortened by 6 bases and J by 3 bases, with 12 bases between the two germline ends. Germline CDR1 SQVTM, CDR2 ANQGSEA. The CDR3 is 13 amino acids. The CDR3 bases are TGCAGCGTGGGCGATCGAGGCTACAATGAGCAGTTCTTC. Its translation is CSVGDRGYNEQFF.

V and J are TRBV6-6 and TRBJ2-5; TRBD2 matches at 12 bases. Germline CDR1 MNHNY, CDR2 SVGAGI (reference sequence). The CDR3 is 14 amino acids. J was trimmed by 4 bases and V by 6 bases; bases with no gene match: 3. The CDR3 reads CASRASGGGETQYF. The CDR3 DNA reads TGTGCCAGCAGGGCTAGCGGGGGGGGAGAGACCCAGTACTTC.